This TCR beta chain was documented in a study of T cell responses to AZD1222 COVID-19 vaccine. Study-wide points: Of spike-specific TCRs, nearly half reportedly target regions left unmutated in variants. Two AZD1222 administrations were followed by greater Spike-specific TCR breadth and depth. Repertoire sampling occurred only after the peak T cell response.

Pooling was applied to second doses at about 4 or about 12 weeks. The protocol was immunoSEQ multiplex PCR, while the TCRdb copy is restricted to in-frame clones and leaves out a portion. The sample contains under 200,000 clones, roughly 87% of which appear only once. This clone was found once. As yet, its antigen is unknown. The trim removed 2 bases at V and 8 bases at J, leaving 5 bases unmatched. CDR1 and CDR2 from the germline V gene are MNHEY and SVGAGI. The CDR3 length is 14 residues. This chain joins TRBV6-5 and TRBJ1-4; TRBD1 matches at 7 bases. This clonotype originated in an adult who received the AZD1222 COVID-19 vaccine. The sequenced sample was peripheral blood, obtained 28 days after the second AZD1222 dose. CDR3 region: CASSYVTGVEKLFF. CDR3 DNA: TGTGCCAGCAGTTACGTCACAGGGGTGGAAAAACTGTTTTTT.